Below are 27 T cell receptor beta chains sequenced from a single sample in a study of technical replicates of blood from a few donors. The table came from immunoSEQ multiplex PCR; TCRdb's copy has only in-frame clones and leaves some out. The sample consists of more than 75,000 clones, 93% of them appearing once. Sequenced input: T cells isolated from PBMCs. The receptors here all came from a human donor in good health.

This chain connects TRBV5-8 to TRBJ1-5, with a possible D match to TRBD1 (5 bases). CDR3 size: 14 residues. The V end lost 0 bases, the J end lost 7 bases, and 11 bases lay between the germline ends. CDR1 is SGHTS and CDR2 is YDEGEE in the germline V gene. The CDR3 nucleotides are TGTGCCAGCAGCTTGGTGCAGGGTTGGCAGCCCCAGCATTTT. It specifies CASSLVQGWQPQHF.

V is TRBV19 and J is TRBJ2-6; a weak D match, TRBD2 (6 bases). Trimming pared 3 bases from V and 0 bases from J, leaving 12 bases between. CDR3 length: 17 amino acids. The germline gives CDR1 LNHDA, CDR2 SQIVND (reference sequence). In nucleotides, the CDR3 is TGTGCCAGTAGTATTAACTCGGAGGGCTCTGGGGCCAACGTCCTGACTTTC. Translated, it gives CASSINSEGSGANVLTF.

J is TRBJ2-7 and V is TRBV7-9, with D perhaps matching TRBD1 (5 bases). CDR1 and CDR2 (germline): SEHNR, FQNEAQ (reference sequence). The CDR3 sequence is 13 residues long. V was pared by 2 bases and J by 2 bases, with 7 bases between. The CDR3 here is CASSLRTPYEQYF. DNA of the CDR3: TGTGCCAGCAGCTTAAGGACACCCTACGAGCAGTACTTC.

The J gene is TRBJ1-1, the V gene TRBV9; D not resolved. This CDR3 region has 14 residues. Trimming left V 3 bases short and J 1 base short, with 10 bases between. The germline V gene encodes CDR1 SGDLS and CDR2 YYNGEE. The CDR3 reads CASSAQTANTEAFF. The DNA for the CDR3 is TGTGCCAGCAGCGCCCAAACAGCGAACACTGAAGCTTTCTTT.

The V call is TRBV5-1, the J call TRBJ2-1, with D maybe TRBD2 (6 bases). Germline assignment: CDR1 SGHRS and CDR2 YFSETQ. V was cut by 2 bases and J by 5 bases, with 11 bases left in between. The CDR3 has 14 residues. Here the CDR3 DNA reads TGCGCCAGCAGCTTCCAGCGGGCCGACAATGAGCAGTTCTTC. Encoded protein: CASSFQRADNEQFF.

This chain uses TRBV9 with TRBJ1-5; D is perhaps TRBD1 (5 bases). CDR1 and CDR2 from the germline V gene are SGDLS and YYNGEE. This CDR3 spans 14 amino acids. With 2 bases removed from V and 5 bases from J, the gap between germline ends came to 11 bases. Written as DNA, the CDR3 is TGTGCCAGCAGCGTTGGGGGAGGGGATCAGCCCCAGCATTTT. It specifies CASSVGGGDQPQHF.

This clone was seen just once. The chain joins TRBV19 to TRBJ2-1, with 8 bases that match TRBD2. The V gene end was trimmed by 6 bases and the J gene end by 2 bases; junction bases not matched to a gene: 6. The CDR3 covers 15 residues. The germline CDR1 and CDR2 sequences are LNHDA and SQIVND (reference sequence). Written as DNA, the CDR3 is TGTGCCAGTAGAATAAGCGGGAGCCCCTACAATGAGCAGTTCTTC. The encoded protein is CASRISGSPYNEQFF.

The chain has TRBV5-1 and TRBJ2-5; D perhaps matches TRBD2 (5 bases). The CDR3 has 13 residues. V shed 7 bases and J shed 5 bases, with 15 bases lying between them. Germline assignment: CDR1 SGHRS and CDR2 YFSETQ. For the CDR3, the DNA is TGCGCCAGCGTCCCGGAAACGGGGGAGACCCAGTACTTC. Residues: CASVPETGETQYF.

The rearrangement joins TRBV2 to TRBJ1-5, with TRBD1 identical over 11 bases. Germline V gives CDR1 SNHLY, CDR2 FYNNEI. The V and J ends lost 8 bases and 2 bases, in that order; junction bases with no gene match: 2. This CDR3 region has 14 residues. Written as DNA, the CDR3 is TGTGCCAGCCAGGACAGGGGGCGCAATCAGCCCCAGCATTTT. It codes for CASQDRGRNQPQHF.

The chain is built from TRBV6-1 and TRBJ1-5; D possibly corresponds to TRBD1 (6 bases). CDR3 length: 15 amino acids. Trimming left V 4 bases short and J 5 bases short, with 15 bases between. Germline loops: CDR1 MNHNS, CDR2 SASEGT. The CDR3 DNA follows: TGTGCCAGCAGTGCGACAGGATGGGACGATCAGCCCCAGCATTTT. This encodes CASSATGWDDQPQHF.

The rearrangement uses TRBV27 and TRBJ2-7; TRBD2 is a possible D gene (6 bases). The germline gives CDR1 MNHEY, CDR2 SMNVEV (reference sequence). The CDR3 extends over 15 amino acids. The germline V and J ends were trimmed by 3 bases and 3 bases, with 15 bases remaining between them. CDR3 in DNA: TGTGCCAGCAGTTTGCGACCGGGACTCTTCTACGAGCAGTACTTC. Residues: CASSLRPGLFYEQYF.

CDR3 region: CASSSGSSSYNEQFF. The CDR3 DNA sequence: TGTGCCAGCAGCTCTGGGAGCAGCTCCTACAATGAGCAGTTCTTC. The gene calls are TRBV13 and TRBJ2-1; maybe TRBD2 (5 bases). Trimming pared 4 bases from V and 0 bases from J, leaving 10 bases between. The germline V gene encodes CDR1 PRHDT and CDR2 FYEKMQ (reference sequence). This CDR3 contains 15 residues.

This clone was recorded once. The CDR3 sequence is CAWSYTKVQNGEAFF. For the CDR3, the DNA is TGTGCCTGGAGTTACACCAAGGTCCAGAACGGGGAAGCTTTCTTT. The chain uses TRBV30 and TRBJ1-1; no reliable D call. Germline V gene lookup returns CDR1 GTSNPN and CDR2 SVGIG (reference sequence). Trimming removed 2 bases from V and 8 bases from J, with 21 bases in between. The CDR3 extends over 15 amino acids.

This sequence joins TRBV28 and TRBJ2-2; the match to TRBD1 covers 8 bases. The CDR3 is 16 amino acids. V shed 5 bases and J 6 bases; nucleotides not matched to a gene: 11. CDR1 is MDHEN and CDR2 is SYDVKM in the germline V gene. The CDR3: CASSPGGRGRAGELFF. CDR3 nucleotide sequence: TGTGCCAGCAGTCCCGGGGGCAGGGGGCGGGCCGGGGAGCTGTTTTTT.

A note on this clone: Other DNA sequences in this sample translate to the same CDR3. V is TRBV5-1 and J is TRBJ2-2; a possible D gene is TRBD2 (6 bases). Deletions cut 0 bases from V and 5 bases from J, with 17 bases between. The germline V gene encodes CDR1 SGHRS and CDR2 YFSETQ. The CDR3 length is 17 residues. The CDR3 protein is CASSLASASAGTGELFF. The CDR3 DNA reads TGCGCCAGCAGCTTGGCCTCAGCTAGCGCAGGAACCGGGGAGCTGTTTTTT.

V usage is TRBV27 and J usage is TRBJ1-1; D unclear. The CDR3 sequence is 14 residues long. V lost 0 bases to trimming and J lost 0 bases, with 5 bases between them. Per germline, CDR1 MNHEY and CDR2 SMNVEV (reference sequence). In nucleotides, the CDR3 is TGTGCCAGCAGTTTATCTCGGGTGAACACTGAAGCTTTCTTT. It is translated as CASSLSRVNTEAFF.

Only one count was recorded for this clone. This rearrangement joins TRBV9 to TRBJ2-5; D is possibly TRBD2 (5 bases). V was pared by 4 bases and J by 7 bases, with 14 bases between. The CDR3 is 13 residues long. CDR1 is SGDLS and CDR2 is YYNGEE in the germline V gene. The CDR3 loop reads CASSLGGSRTQYF. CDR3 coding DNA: TGTGCCAGCAGCCTAGGAGGCTCCAGGACCCAGTACTTC. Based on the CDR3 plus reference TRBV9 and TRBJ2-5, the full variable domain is DSGVTQTPKHLITATGQRVTLRCSPRSGDLSVYWYQQSLDQGLQFLIQYYNGEERAKGNILERFSAQQFPDLHSELNLSSLELGDSALYFCASSLGGSRTQYFGPGTRLLVL.

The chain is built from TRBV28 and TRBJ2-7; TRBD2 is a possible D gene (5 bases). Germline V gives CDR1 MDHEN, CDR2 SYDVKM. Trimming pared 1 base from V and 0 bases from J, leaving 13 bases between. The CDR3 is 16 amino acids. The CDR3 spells CASSLSADFISYEQYF. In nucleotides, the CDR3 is TGTGCCAGCAGTTTATCCGCGGACTTCATCTCCTACGAGCAGTACTTC.

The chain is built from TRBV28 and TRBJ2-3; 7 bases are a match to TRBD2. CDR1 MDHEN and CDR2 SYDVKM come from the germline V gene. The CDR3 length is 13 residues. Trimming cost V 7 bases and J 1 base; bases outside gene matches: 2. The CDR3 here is CASTRGGTDTQYF. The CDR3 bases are TGTGCCAGCACCCGGGGGGGCACAGATACGCAGTATTTT.

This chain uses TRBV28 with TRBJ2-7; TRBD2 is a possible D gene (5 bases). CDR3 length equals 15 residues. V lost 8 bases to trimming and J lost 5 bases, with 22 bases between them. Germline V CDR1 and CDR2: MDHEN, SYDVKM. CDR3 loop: CASLHSRGFGDEQYF. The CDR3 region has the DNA TGTGCCAGCCTACATTCGCGAGGGTTCGGCGACGAGCAGTACTTC.

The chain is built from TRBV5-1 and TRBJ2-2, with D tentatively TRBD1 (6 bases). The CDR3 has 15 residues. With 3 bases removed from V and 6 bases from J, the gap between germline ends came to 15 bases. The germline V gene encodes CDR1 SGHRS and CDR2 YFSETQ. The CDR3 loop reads CASSSEQGTPGELFF. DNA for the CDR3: TGCGCCAGCAGCTCGGAGCAGGGGACCCCCGGGGAGCTGTTTTTT.

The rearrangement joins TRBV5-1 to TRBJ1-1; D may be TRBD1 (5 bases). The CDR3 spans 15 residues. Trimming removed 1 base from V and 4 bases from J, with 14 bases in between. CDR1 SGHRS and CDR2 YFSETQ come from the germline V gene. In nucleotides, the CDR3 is TGCGCCAGCAGCTTGTGGGGGGAGGAGAGCACTGAAGCTTTCTTT. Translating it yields CASSLWGEESTEAFF.

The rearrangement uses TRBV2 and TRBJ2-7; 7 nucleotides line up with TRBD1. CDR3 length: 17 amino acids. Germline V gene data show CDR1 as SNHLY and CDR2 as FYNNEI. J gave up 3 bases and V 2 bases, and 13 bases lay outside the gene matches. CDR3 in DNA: TGTGCCAGCAGTGAACCGCCGACAGGGCACTATCTCTACGAGCAGTACTTC. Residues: CASSEPPTGHYLYEQYF. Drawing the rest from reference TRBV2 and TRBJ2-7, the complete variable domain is EPEVTQTPSHQVTQMGQEVILRCVPISNHLYFYWYRQILGQKVEFLVSFYNNEISEKSEIFDDQFSVERPDGSNFTLKIRSTKLEDSAMYFCASSEPPTGHYLYEQYFGPGTRLTVT.

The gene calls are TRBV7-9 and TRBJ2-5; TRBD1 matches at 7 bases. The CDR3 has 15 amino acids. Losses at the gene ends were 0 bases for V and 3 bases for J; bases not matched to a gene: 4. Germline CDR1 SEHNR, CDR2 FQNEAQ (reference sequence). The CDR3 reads CASSLARGTEETQYF. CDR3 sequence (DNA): TGTGCCAGCAGCTTAGCCCGAGGGACAGAAGAGACCCAGTACTTC.

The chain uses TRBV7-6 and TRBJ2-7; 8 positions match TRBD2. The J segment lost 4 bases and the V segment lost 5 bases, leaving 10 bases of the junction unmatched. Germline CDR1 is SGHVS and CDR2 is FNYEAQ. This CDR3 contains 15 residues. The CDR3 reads CASSQELAANYEQYF. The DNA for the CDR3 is TGTGCCAGCAGCCAGGAACTAGCGGCGAATTACGAGCAGTACTTC.

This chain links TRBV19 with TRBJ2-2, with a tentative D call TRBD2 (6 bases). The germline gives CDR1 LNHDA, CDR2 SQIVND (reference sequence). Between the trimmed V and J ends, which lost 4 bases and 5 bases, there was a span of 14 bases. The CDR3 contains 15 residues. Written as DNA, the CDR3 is TGTGCCAGTAGTAATCCGGGAGTAGGTACCGGGGAGCTGTTTTTT. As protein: CASSNPGVGTGELFF.

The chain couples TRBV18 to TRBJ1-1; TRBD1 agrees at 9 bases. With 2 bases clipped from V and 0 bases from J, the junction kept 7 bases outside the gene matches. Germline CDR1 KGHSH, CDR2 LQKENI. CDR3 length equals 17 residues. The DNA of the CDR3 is TGTGCCAGCTCACCAGGGACAGGGCTGAACCTGAACACTGAAGCTTTCTTT. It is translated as CASSPGTGLNLNTEAFF.